This T cell receptor beta chain was found in a study of cytomegalovirus exposure and HLA in healthy donors. This clone was seen once. Trimming left V 4 bases short and J 0 bases short, with 16 bases between. There are 16 residues in the CDR3. Germline CDR1 reads MNHNS; CDR2 reads SASEGT. Here immunoSEQ multiplex PCR was the method, and the copy in TCRdb shows in-frame clones only, minus some. Of over 150,000 clones listed, around 83% are singletons. The sequencing sample was made of PBMCs. The sequence was collected from a woman under 40 in good health and CMV-seropositive. The V and J genes are TRBV6-1 and TRBJ2-7, with D possibly being TRBD2 (5 bases). The CDR3: CASSAILVPSSYEQYF. The CDR3 bases are TGTGCCAGCAGTGCGATACTAGTGCCGAGCTCCTACGAGCAGTACTTC.